The T cell receptor beta chain under discussion was sequenced for a study of a mutant IDH1 vaccine in newly diagnosed glioma. Across the whole study: Investigators started vaccination 4-6 weeks after radiotherapy alone, or with temozolomide cycles. Overall study findings and caveats: Pseudoprogression seemed unlinked to shifts in top peripheral T cell clonotypes. The vaccine induced immune responses, and these occurred in about 95% of patients.

Germline V CDR1 and CDR2: MRHNA, SNTAGT. Trimming shortened V by 5 bases and J by 3 bases, and 20 bases separated the two germline ends. This CDR3 contains 17 residues. On this clone itself: Its antigen remains unidentified.

This sample's time point: week 11, during vaccination. All doses held 300 ug of mutant IDH1 20-mer peptide, with topical imiquimod. TCRdb's table, derived via immunoSEQ multiplex PCR, lists solely in-frame clones and lacks some. The top ten hold roughly 0.61% of the sample, which has fewer than 150,000 clones, under 90% seen once. The sequence was obtained from a woman in her forties or fifties with glioma. This specimen was PBMCs, taken from a glioma patient whose treatment included an IDH1 peptide vaccine. The chain has TRBV6-4 and TRBJ1-5; D is undetermined. CDR3 coding DNA: TGTGCCAGCAGTATCTTCGGACTGCGTACTTTCAATCAGCCCCAGCATTTT. This encodes CASSIFGLRTFNQPQHF.